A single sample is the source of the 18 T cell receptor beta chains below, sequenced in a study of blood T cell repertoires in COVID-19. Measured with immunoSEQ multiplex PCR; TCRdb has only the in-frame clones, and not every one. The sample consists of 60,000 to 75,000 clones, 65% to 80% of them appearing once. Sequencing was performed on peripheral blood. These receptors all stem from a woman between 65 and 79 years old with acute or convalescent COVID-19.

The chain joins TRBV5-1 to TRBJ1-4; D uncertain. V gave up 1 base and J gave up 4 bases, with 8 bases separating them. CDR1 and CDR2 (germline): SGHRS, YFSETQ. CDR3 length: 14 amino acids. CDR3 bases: TGCGCCAGCAGCTTGACAGCCCTTAATGAAAAACTGTTTTTT. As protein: CASSLTALNEKLFF.

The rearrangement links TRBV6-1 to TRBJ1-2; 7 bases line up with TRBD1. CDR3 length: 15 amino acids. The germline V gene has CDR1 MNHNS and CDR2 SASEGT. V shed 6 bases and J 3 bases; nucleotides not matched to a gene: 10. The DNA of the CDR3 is TGTGCCAGCAGCCTCCCAGGCCAGGGGGACTATGGCTACACCTTC. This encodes CASSLPGQGDYGYTF.

This CDR3 is CASSFIADQETQYF. The CDR3 DNA sequence: TGTGCCAGCAGCTTTATAGCAGACCAAGAGACCCAGTACTTC. The chain employs TRBV7-6 and TRBJ2-5; unclear D gene. Germline loops: CDR1 SGHVS, CDR2 FNYEAQ. With 3 bases removed from V and 0 bases from J, the gap between germline ends came to 8 bases. The CDR3 totals 14 residues. The full variable domain, in which reference TRBV7-6 and TRBJ2-5 provide the parts outside the CDR3, is GAGVSQSPRYKVTKRGQDVALRCDPISGHVSLYWYRQALGQGPEFLTYFNYEAQQDKSGLPNDRFSAERPEGSISTLTIQRTEQRDSAMYRCASSFIADQETQYFGPGTRLLVL.

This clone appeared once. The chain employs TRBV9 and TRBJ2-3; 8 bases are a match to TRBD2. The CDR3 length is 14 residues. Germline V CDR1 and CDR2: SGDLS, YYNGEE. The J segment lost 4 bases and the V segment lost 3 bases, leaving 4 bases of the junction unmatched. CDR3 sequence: CASSADGGADTQYF. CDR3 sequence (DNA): TGTGCCAGCAGCGCCGACGGGGGGGCAGATACGCAGTATTTT.

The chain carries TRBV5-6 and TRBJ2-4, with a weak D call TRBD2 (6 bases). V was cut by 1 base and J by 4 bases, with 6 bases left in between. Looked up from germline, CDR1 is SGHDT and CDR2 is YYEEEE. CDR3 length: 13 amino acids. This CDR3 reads CASSLRGKNIQYF. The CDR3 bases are TGTGCCAGCAGCTTGCGGGGGAAAAACATTCAGTACTTC.

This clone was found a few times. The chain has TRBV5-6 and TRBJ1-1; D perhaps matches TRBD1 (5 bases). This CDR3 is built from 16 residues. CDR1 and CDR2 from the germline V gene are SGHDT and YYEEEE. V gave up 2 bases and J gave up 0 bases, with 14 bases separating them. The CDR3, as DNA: TGTGCCAGCAGCTTAGATTTGGGGACTATGAACACTGAAGCTTTCTTT. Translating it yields CASSLDLGTMNTEAFF.

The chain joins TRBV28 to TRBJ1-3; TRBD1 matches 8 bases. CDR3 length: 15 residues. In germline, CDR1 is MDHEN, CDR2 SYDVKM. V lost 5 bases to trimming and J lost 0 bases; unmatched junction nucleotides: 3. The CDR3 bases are TGTGCCAGCAGTGGGGACAGGCTCTCTGGAAACACCATATATTTT. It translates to CASSGDRLSGNTIYF.

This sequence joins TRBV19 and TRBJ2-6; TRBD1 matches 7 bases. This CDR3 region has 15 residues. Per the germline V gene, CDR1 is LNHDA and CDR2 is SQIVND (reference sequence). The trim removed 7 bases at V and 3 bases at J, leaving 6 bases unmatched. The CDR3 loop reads CASKRQGFGANVLTF. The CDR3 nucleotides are TGTGCCAGTAAAAGACAGGGTTTTGGGGCCAACGTCCTGACTTTC.

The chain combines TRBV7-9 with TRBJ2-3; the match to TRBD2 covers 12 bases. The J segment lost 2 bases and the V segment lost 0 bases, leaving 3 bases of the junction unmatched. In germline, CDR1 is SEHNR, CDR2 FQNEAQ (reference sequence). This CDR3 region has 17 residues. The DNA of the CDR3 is TGTGCCAGCAGCTTAGCAACTAGCGGGGGGAACACAGATACGCAGTATTTT. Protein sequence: CASSLATSGGNTDTQYF.

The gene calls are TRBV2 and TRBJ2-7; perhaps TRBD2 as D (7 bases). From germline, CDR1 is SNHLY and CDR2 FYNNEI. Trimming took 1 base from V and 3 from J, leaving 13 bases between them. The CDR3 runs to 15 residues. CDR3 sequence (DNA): TGTGCCAGCAGTGAAGGATGGAGGGGGGGCTACGAGCAGTACTTC. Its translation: CASSEGWRGGYEQYF.

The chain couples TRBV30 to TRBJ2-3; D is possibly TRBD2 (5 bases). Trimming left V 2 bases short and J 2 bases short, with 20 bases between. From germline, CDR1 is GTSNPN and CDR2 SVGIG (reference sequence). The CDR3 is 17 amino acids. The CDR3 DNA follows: TGTGCCTGGAGTCCTTCGGGAACGATAGATTCCACAGATACGCAGTATTTT. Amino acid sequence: CAWSPSGTIDSTDTQYF.

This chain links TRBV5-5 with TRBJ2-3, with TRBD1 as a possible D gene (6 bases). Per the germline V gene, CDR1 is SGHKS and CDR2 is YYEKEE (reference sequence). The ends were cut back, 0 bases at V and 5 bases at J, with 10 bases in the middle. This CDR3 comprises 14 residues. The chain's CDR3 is CASSLDRVKDTQYF. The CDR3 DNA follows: TGTGCCAGCAGCTTGGACAGGGTCAAAGATACGCAGTATTTT.

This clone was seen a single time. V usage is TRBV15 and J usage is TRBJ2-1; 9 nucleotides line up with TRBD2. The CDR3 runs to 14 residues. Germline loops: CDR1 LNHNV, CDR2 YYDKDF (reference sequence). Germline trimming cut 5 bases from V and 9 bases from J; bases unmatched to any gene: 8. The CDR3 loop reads CATSSRLAAGEQFF. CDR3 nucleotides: TGTGCCACCAGCTCGCGACTAGCGGCCGGTGAGCAGTTCTTC.

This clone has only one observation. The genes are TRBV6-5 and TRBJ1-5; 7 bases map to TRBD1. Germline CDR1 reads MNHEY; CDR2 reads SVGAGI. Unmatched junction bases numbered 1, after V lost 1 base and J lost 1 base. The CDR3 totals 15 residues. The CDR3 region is CASSYLGQSNQPQHF. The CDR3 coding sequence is TGTGCCAGCAGTTACTTGGGACAGAGCAATCAGCCCCAGCATTTT.

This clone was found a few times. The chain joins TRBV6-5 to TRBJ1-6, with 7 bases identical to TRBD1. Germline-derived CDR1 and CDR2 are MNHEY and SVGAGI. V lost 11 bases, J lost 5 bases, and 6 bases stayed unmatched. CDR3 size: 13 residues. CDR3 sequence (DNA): TGTGCCGCGGGACAGAATAATAATTCACCCCTCCACTTT. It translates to CAAGQNNNSPLHF.

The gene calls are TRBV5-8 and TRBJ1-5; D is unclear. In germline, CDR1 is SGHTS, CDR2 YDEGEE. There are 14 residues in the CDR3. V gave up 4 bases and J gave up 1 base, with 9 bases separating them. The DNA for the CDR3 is TGTGCCAGCAGCCGTATTTCCAGCAATCAGCCCCAGCATTTT. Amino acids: CASSRISSNQPQHF.

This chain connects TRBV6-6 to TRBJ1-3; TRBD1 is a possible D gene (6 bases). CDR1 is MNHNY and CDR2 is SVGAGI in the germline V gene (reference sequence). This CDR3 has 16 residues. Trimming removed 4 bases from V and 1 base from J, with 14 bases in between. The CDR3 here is CASSFATGNSGNTIYF. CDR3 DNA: TGTGCCAGCAGTTTCGCCACAGGGAATTCTGGAAACACCATATATTTT.

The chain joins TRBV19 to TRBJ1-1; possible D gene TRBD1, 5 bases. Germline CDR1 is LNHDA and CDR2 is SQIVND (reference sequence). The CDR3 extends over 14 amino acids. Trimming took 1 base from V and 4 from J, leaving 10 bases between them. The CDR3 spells CASSIVGGGTEAFF. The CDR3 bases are TGTGCCAGTAGTATAGTCGGGGGAGGCACTGAAGCTTTCTTT.